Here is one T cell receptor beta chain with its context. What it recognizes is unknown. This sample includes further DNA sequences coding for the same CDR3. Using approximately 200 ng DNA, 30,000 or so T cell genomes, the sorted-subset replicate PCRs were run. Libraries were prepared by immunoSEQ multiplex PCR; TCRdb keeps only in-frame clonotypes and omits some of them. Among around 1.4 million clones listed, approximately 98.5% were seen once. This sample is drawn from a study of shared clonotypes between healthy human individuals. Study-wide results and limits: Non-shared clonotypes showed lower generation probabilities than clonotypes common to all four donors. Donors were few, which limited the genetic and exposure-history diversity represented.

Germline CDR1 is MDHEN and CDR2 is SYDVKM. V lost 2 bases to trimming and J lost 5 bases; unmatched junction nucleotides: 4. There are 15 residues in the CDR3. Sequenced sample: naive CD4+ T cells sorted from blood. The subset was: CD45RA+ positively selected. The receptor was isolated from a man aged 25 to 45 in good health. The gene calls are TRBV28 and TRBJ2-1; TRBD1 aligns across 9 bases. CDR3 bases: TGTGCCAGCAGTTTAACGGGACAGGGCCACAATGAGCAGTTCTTC. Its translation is CASSLTGQGHNEQFF.